Included here is one T cell receptor beta chain sequence, with context. Germline loops: CDR1 SGHTA, CDR2 FQGNSA. This CDR3 comprises 14 residues. Trimming took 6 bases from V and 1 from J, leaving 12 bases between them. This sample is drawn from a study of shared clonotypes between healthy human individuals. The donors, all of them Caucasian adults, lived in Nashville, Tennessee. In the sorted-subset replicate PCRs, around 0.2 ug DNA, 25,000 to 30,000 T cell genomes, was used. This table comes from immunoSEQ multiplex PCR, and its TCRdb copy is limited to in-frame clones, with some not included. The sample carries millions of clones, roughly 94% recorded once.

This clonotype was obtained from a man aged 18 to 29 in good health. V is TRBV7-2 and J is TRBJ1-1; D is unclear. The source material was naive CD4+ T cells sorted from blood. Subset noted: CD45RA+ positively selected. CDR3 region: CASRSVRGNTEAFF. The CDR3 region has the DNA TGTGCCAGCAGAAGCGTGCGGGGGAACACTGAAGCTTTCTTT.